One sample yielded the 30 T cell receptor beta chains listed below, sequenced in a study of technical replicates of blood from a handful of donors. Sequencing was performed with immunoSEQ multiplex PCR; in TCRdb, only in-frame clones are kept and a portion is missing. The sample lists approximately 50,000 clones; 85% to 95% were seen once. Source material: T cells isolated from PBMCs. The source is a human donor in good health.

The genes are TRBV7-9 and TRBJ1-2; D might be TRBD1 (5 bases). The CDR3 extends over 16 amino acids. The V and J ends lost 2 bases and 1 base respectively, with 14 bases between them. Looked up from germline, CDR1 is SEHNR and CDR2 is FQNEAQ (reference sequence). This chain's CDR3 is CASSLLRDWSNYGYTF. Here the CDR3 DNA reads TGTGCCAGCAGCTTACTGCGGGACTGGAGTAACTATGGCTACACCTTC.

This chain uses TRBV29-1 with TRBJ1-2; 8 bases align to TRBD1. V shed 3 bases and J 4 bases; nucleotides not matched to a gene: 22. CDR3 size: 19 residues. From germline, CDR1 is SQVTM and CDR2 ANQGSEA. In DNA form, the CDR3 reads TGCAGCGTTGAGGCAGGGGGCGGGAACCCTCCCCACTCCCTCTATGGCTACACCTTC. This codes for CSVEAGGGNPPHSLYGYTF.

The J gene is TRBJ2-5, the V gene TRBV11-2; 7 nucleotides match TRBD2. After removal of 1 base from V and 0 bases from J, the junction contained 14 bases not matched to a gene. The CDR3 has 19 residues. CDR1 and CDR2 (germline): SGHAT, FQNNGV. CDR3 region: CASSLVSSGKGRYQETQYF. As DNA, the CDR3 is TGTGCCAGCAGCTTAGTTTCAAGCGGGAAAGGGAGGTACCAAGAGACCCAGTACTTC.

The chain uses TRBV14 and TRBJ1-1; 9 nucleotides agree with TRBD1. The CDR3 length is 17 residues. With 1 base clipped from V and 4 bases from J, the junction kept 10 bases outside the gene matches. CDR1 is SGHDN, CDR2 FVKESK, per germline. The CDR3 bases are TGTGCCAGCAGCCAAGCGGCGGGGACAGGGTTTGGCACTGAAGCTTTCTTT. Its translation is CASSQAAGTGFGTEAFF.

V usage is TRBV9 and J usage is TRBJ2-2; 11 positions match TRBD2. Germline assignment: CDR1 SGDLS and CDR2 YYNGEE. The CDR3 runs to 16 residues. The J segment lost 2 bases and the V segment lost 6 bases, leaving 6 bases of the junction unmatched. In nucleotides, the CDR3 is TGTGCCAGCACCCTAGCGGGGGGTACAAACACCGGGGAGCTGTTTTTT. This encodes CASTLAGGTNTGELFF.

The chain combines TRBV7-9 with TRBJ1-4, with 7 nucleotides matching TRBD1. The CDR3 has 16 residues. Germline V gene lookup returns CDR1 SEHNR and CDR2 FQNEAQ (reference sequence). V shed 7 bases, J shed 5 bases, and the junction held 13 bases outside the gene matches. CDR3 residues: CASTPRGGGVNEKLFF. The DNA of the CDR3 is TGTGCCAGCACCCCTCGAGGGGGCGGCGTAAATGAAAAACTGTTTTTT. Supplemented by reference TRBV7-9 and TRBJ1-4, the full variable domain reads DTGVSQNPRHKITKRGQNVTFRCDPISEHNRLYWYRQTLGQGPEFLTYFQNEAQLEKSRLLSDRFSAERPKGSFSTLEIQRTEQGDSAMYLCASTPRGGGVNEKLFFGSGTQLSVL.

The V call is TRBV18, the J call TRBJ1-1; 8 bases line up with TRBD1. Losses at the gene ends were 3 bases for V and 8 bases for J; bases not matched to a gene: 8. The CDR3 sequence is 14 residues long. From germline, CDR1 is KGHSH and CDR2 LQKENI. CDR3 region: CASSPGTGPEEAFF. The CDR3 nucleotides are TGTGCCAGCTCACCGGGGACAGGTCCAGAGGAAGCTTTCTTT.

This chain uses TRBV6-5 with TRBJ1-2; D is unresolved. Germline CDR1 MNHEY, CDR2 SVGAGI. Trimming stripped 2 bases from V and 1 base from J, with 5 bases between. This CDR3 has 13 amino acids. The CDR3 nucleotides read TGTGCCAGCAGTTACGGAGGTAACTATGGCTACACCTTC. Its protein is CASSYGGNYGYTF.

The chain recombines TRBV14 with TRBJ2-5, with 8 bases matching TRBD1. Trimming cost V 2 bases and J 5 bases; bases outside gene matches: 10. This CDR3 contains 16 residues. CDR1 SGHDN and CDR2 FVKESK come from the germline V gene. The CDR3 reads CASSQTQGAWEETQYF. For the CDR3, the DNA is TGTGCCAGCAGCCAAACGCAGGGGGCGTGGGAGGAGACCCAGTACTTC.

The V gene is TRBV15, the J gene TRBJ1-2; TRBD1 agrees at 7 bases. CDR1 and CDR2 from the germline V gene are LNHNV and YYDKDF (reference sequence). V trimming: 3 bases; J trimming: 0 bases; junction bases outside the gene matches: 10. This CDR3 has 17 residues. The CDR3 protein is CATSSFGTASSNYGYTF. The CDR3 bases are TGTGCCACCAGCAGCTTCGGGACAGCCTCCTCTAACTATGGCTACACCTTC. Complete variable domain (other parts from reference TRBV15 and TRBJ1-2): DAMVIQNPRYQVTQFGKPVTLSCSQTLNHNVMYWYQQKSSQAPKLLFHYYDKDFNNEADTPDNFQSRRPNTSFCFLDIRSPGLGDTAMYLCATSSFGTASSNYGYTFGSGTRLTVV.

This chain uses TRBV5-1 with TRBJ2-6; tentative D call: TRBD1 (6 bases). The V gene's germline CDR1 is SGHRS and CDR2 YFSETQ. V lost 3 bases, J lost 0 bases, and 10 bases lay in between. The CDR3 contains 16 residues. The DNA for the CDR3 is TGCGCCAGCAGCTCGGGACACCTCTCTGGGGCCAACGTCCTGACTTTC. Translated, it gives CASSSGHLSGANVLTF.

V is TRBV11-2 and J is TRBJ2-5, with 8 positions matching TRBD2. This CDR3 is built from 16 residues. J lost 7 bases, V lost 1 base, and 11 bases had no gene match. The germline CDR1 and CDR2 sequences are SGHAT and FQNNGV. For the CDR3, the DNA is TGTGCCAGCAGCTTAGTTCAAGCGGGAGTCTCCGTGACCCAGTACTTC. Encoded protein: CASSLVQAGVSVTQYF.

This clone was picked up one time. V gene TRBV11-2 combines with J gene TRBJ2-2; D is perhaps TRBD1 (5 bases). The V end lost 3 bases, the J end lost 1 base, and 9 bases lay between the germline ends. Germline loops: CDR1 SGHAT, CDR2 FQNNGV. This CDR3 comprises 15 residues. The CDR3 region has the DNA TGTGCCAGCAGCTTGTGGCAGGGGAACACCGGGGAGCTGTTTTTT. This gives the protein CASSLWQGNTGELFF. The whole variable domain, filled in from reference TRBV11-2 and TRBJ2-2, reads EAGVAQSPRYKIIEKRQSVAFWCNPISGHATLYWYQQILGQGPKLLIQFQNNGVVDDSQLPKDRFSAERLKGVDSTLKIQPAKLEDSAVYLCASSLWQGNTGELFFGEGSRLTVL.

The gene calls are TRBV7-6 and TRBJ2-3; TRBD1 agrees at 8 bases. The CDR3 contains 15 residues. With V trimmed by 2 bases and J by 5 bases, 6 bases remained unmatched. Per the germline V gene, CDR1 is SGHVS and CDR2 is FNYEAQ. CDR3 DNA: TGTGCCAGCAGCTTAAGCAGGGGGCGTGGAGATACGCAGTATTTT. Translated: CASSLSRGRGDTQYF.

The CDR3 DNA reads as TGTGCCAGCAGCTCCCGAGCCGATAGCTCCTACAATGAGCAGTTCTTC. As protein: CASSSRADSSYNEQFF. The V call is TRBV11-2, the J call TRBJ2-1; no clear D gene. The germline gives CDR1 SGHAT, CDR2 FQNNGV. The CDR3 is 16 amino acids. V gave up 4 bases and J gave up 0 bases, with 13 bases separating them.

Here the CDR3 reads CSVVPQATGELFF. Here the CDR3 DNA reads TGCAGCGTTGTCCCCCAGGCCACCGGGGAGCTGTTTTTT. V and J are TRBV29-1 and TRBJ2-2; no reliable D call. CDR3 size: 13 residues. Germline V gives CDR1 SQVTM, CDR2 ANQGSEA. The V gene lost 4 bases and the J gene lost 4 bases, with 10 bases spanning the gap.

The chain joins TRBV11-1 to TRBJ2-7; possible D gene TRBD1, 6 bases. The germline CDR1 and CDR2 sequences are SGHAT and FQDESV (reference sequence). The ends were cut back, 1 base at V and 3 bases at J, with 22 bases in the middle. This CDR3 is 18 amino acids long. This CDR3 reads CASSLGWGRMAAIYEQYF. DNA of the CDR3: TGTGCCAGCAGCTTAGGTTGGGGGCGGATGGCCGCTATCTACGAGCAGTACTTC.

CDR3 sequence (DNA): TGTGCCAGCAGCACCCGACAGGGGAGGGGGTTCGGTACTGACGAGCAGTACTTC. The encoded protein is CASSTRQGRGFGTDEQYF. The chain couples TRBV7-8 to TRBJ2-7, with D possibly TRBD1 on 8 matching bases. The V end was cut by 5 bases, the J end by 5 bases, with 28 bases between. This CDR3 is 18 amino acids long. Germline CDR1 is SGHVS and CDR2 is FQNEAQ.

This chain joins TRBV9 and TRBJ1-2; 9 bases map to TRBD1. Trimming took 4 bases from V and 3 from J; bases not matched to a gene: 4. The CDR3 is 14 amino acids. The V gene's germline CDR1 is SGDLS and CDR2 YYNGEE. CDR3 sequence reads: CASSPRTGDYGYTF. CDR3 DNA: TGTGCCAGCAGCCCCCGGACAGGGGACTATGGCTACACCTTC. The full variable domain, completed using reference TRBV9 and TRBJ1-2, is DSGVTQTPKHLITATGQRVTLRCSPRSGDLSVYWYQQSLDQGLQFLIQYYNGEERAKGNILERFSAQQFPDLHSELNLSSLELGDSALYFCASSPRTGDYGYTFGSGTRLTVV.

The chain carries TRBV9 and TRBJ2-2, with TRBD1 identical over 10 bases. This CDR3 region has 17 residues. Trimming at V came to 4 bases and at J to 4 bases, leaving 10 bases not matched to a gene. CDR1 and CDR2 from the germline V gene are SGDLS and YYNGEE. Here the CDR3 DNA reads TGTGCCAGCAGCTCCCCTCCCGGACAGGGGGGCACCGGGGAGCTGTTTTTT. Its translation: CASSSPPGQGGTGELFF.

The chain has TRBV7-6 and TRBJ2-1, with TRBD1 matching over 9 bases. V was clipped by 5 bases and J by 9 bases; unmatched bases: 8. This CDR3 is built from 14 residues. CDR1 is SGHVS and CDR2 is FNYEAQ in the germline V gene. The CDR3: CASSLGQGLSEQFF. CDR3 nucleotide sequence: TGTGCCAGCAGCCTGGGACAGGGACTCTCTGAGCAGTTCTTC.

The chain couples TRBV9 to TRBJ1-1; D is possibly TRBD1 (6 bases). CDR1 is SGDLS and CDR2 is YYNGEE in the germline V gene. V was clipped by 0 bases and J by 11 bases, with 20 bases between them. The CDR3 runs 15 residues. The CDR3, as DNA: TGTGCCAGCAGCGTAGTCCCAGGGGAGTATAGACAGGCTTTCTTT. This codes for CASSVVPGEYRQAFF.

In its sample, this clone was seen once. The V gene is TRBV5-4, the J gene TRBJ2-5; 12 bases align to TRBD2. Per germline, CDR1 SGHNT and CDR2 YYREEE (reference sequence). The ends lost 2 bases at V and 5 bases at J; junction bases unmatched: 4. The CDR3 has 15 residues. The CDR3 spells CASSLMTSGGETQYF. The CDR3 DNA is TGTGCCAGCAGCTTAATGACTAGCGGGGGCGAGACCCAGTACTTC.

The V and J genes are TRBV7-3 and TRBJ2-3; 7 bases fit TRBD2. V was clipped by 2 bases and J by 1 base; unmatched bases: 0. Germline V gene sequence: CDR1 SGHTA, CDR2 FQGTGA. CDR3 length equals 14 residues. The CDR3 spells CASSLAGGTDTQYF. CDR3 DNA sequence: TGTGCCAGCAGCTTAGCGGGGGGCACAGATACGCAGTATTTT.

The CDR3 loop reads CASSYDKNMNTEAFF. CDR3 in DNA: TGTGCCAGCTCATACGACAAAAACATGAACACTGAAGCTTTCTTT. J is TRBJ1-1 and V is TRBV18, with no clear D. Per the germline V gene, CDR1 is KGHSH and CDR2 is LQKENI. The V end lost 5 bases, the J end lost 0 bases, and 13 bases lay between the germline ends. The CDR3 has 15 amino acids.

The genes are TRBV5-1 and TRBJ2-7; TRBD1 might be the D (6 bases). Trimming took off 4 bases at V and 3 bases at J, with 8 bases between the two ends. Germline V CDR1 and CDR2: SGHRS, YFSETQ. The CDR3 is 12 amino acids. The chain's CDR3 is CASSTDSYEQYF. In DNA, the CDR3 is TGCGCCAGCAGCACGGACAGCTACGAGCAGTACTTC.

The J gene is TRBJ2-1, the V gene TRBV18, with 7 bases matching TRBD2. Trimming at V came to 6 bases and at J to 0 bases, leaving 8 bases not matched to a gene. Germline values: CDR1 KGHSH, CDR2 LQKENI. The CDR3 has 16 residues. This chain's CDR3 is CASSRASGGSYNEQFF. In DNA, the CDR3 is TGTGCCAGCTCCAGAGCGTCGGGAGGCTCCTACAATGAGCAGTTCTTC.

The genes are TRBV11-3 and TRBJ2-7; 7 bases match TRBD1. CDR3 length: 12 amino acids. CDR1 and CDR2 from the germline V gene are SGHNT and YENEEA. The ends lost 5 bases at V and 8 bases at J; junction bases unmatched: 6. In DNA form, the CDR3 reads TGTGCCAGCAGCAACCGACAGGGCCAGCAGTACTTC. Protein sequence: CASSNRQGQQYF.

This clone was detected only a few times. This chain uses TRBV28 with TRBJ1-1, with unresolved D. CDR1 is MDHEN and CDR2 is SYDVKM in the germline V gene. Trimming took 6 bases from V and 1 from J, leaving 12 bases between them. The CDR3 loop spans 14 amino acids. The CDR3 region is CASRSFGENTEAFF. The CDR3 DNA reads as TGTGCCAGCAGGAGCTTCGGGGAGAACACTGAAGCTTTCTTT.

The chain has TRBV11-3 and TRBJ2-7; possible D gene TRBD2, 6 bases. This CDR3 spans 15 amino acids. Germline V gene data show CDR1 as SGHNT and CDR2 as YENEEA. The V gene lost 5 bases and the J gene lost 1 base, with 15 bases spanning the gap. The CDR3, as DNA: TGTGCCAGCAGCCCCACCGGGAGTATATCCTACGAGCAGTACTTC. It yields the protein CASSPTGSISYEQYF.